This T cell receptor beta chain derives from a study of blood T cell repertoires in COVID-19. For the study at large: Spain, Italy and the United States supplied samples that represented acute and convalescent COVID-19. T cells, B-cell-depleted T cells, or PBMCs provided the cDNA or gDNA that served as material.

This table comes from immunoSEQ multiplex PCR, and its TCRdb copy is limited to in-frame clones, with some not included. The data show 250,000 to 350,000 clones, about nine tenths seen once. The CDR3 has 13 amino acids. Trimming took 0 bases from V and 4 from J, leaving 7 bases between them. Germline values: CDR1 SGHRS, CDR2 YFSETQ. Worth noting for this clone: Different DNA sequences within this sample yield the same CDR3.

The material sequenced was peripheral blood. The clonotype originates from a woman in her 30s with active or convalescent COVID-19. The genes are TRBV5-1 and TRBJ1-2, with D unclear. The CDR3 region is CASSLGGPYGYTF. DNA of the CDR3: TGCGCCAGCAGCTTGGGAGGTCCCTATGGCTACACCTTC.